One and the same sample provided the 3 T cell receptor beta chains below, sequenced in a study of cytotoxic CD8 clonotypes in ibrutinib-treated CLL. Sequencing was performed with immunoSEQ multiplex PCR; in TCRdb, only in-frame clones are kept and a portion is missing. The sample shows approximately 74,000 clones, 80% of them seen only once. The starting material was PBMCs, obtained at disease progression, from a patient treated with ibrutinib. The receptor source for this set is a human donor with chronic lymphocytic leukemia.

CDR3 protein: CASSISRFQPQHF. In DNA, the CDR3 is TGTGCCAGTAGTATATCGCGGTTTCAGCCCCAGCATTTT. J is TRBJ1-5 and V is TRBV19, with D unclear. Germline CDR1 is LNHDA and CDR2 is SQIVND (reference sequence). The CDR3 totals 13 residues. The V end was cut by 2 bases, the J end by 6 bases, with 8 bases between.

This chain connects TRBV4-1 to TRBJ2-1, with 12 positions matching TRBD1. The CDR3 contains 16 residues. CDR1 and CDR2 from the germline V gene are MGHRA and YSYEKL. J was trimmed by 10 bases and V by 3 bases; bases with no gene match: 10. The CDR3 loop reads CASSHPPGQGASEQFF. The CDR3 nucleotides read TGCGCCAGCAGCCACCCCCCGGGACAGGGGGCATCCGAGCAGTTCTTC.

CDR3 DNA sequence: TGTGCCAGCAGCTTAAGGGCAGCTACAAATCAGCCCCAGCATTTT. Translation gives CASSLRAATNQPQHF. V is TRBV7-8 and J is TRBJ1-5; D is uncertain. Looked up from germline, CDR1 is SGHVS and CDR2 is FQNEAQ. Trimming cost V 2 bases and J 4 bases, with 12 bases left between them. CDR3 size: 15 residues.